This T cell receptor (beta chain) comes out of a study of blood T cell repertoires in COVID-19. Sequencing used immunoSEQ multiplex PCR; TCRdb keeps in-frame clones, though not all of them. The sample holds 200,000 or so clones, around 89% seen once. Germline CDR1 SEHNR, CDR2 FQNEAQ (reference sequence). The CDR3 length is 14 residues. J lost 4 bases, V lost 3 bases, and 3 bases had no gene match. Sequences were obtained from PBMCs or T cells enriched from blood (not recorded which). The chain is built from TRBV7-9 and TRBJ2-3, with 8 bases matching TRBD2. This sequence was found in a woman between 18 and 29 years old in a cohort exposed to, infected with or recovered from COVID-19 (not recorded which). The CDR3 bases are TGTGCCAGCAGCTTGGGACTAGTACCAGATACGCAGTATTTT. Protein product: CASSLGLVPDTQYF.